The T cell receptor (beta chain) described here comes from a study of T cell changes during pregnancy in multiple sclerosis. Using immunoSEQ multiplex PCR, the repertoire was profiled, and TCRdb retains in-frame clones only, with some absent. The sample consists of about 44,000 clones, roughly nine tenths of them appearing once. CDR3 length: 16 amino acids. Germline V gene data show CDR1 as SGHRS and CDR2 as YFSETQ. Trimming at V came to 0 bases and at J to 6 bases, leaving 6 bases not matched to a gene. Source: CD4+ T cells from peripheral blood mononuclear cells, taken in the first trimester of pregnancy. The TCR sequence derives from a female donor with multiple sclerosis, enrolled in a pregnancy study. This chain uses TRBV5-1 with TRBJ2-2; 9 nucleotides match TRBD1. The CDR3 here is CASSLAQGAQSGELFF. As DNA, the CDR3 is TGCGCCAGCAGCTTGGCACAGGGGGCGCAATCCGGGGAGCTGTTTTTT.